The T cell receptor (beta chain) described here comes from a study of breast tumors, draining lymph nodes, adjacent tissues. Per germline, CDR1 LGHNT and CDR2 FRNRAP. The ends were cut back, 9 bases at V and 4 bases at J, with 12 bases in the middle. This CDR3 region has 13 residues. TCRdb independently ran MiXCR on the multiplex PCR reads; one entry per CDR3 protein. The table lists under 250,000 distinct CDR3 sequences, approximately 29% of them singletons, with 1.4% in the top ten. Breast cancer patients provided tissue from their axillary draining lymph nodes. Study results and limitations: The lymph node origin of tumor T cells was framed as consistent with a hypothesis, not demonstrated.

Many counts were recorded for this clonotype. Its antigen is still unknown. This TCR was sampled from a female donor with breast cancer. Some clones in this sample may be carry-over from other donors' samples. Sequencing used axillary lymph node tissue. The chain couples TRBV12-5 to TRBJ2-2; unclear D gene. The chain's CDR3 is CASRSAFTGELFF. The CDR3 DNA reads as TGTGCTAGCAGAAGCGCCTTCACCGGGGAGCTGTTTTTT.